This TCR beta chain appears in the sequencing data of a study of molecular identifiers for immune sequencing clone quantification. In the study overall: RNA, taken in replicates from about 20,000 or 100,000 naive CD8 cells, was split five ways, with four sequenced. Study outcomes and limitations: In cases of identical TCR molecules sharing a barcode, highly expanded clone sizes could be underestimated.

One entry per CDR3 protein results from TCRdb running MiXCR on the PCR reads. Seen here are a few hundred thousand distinct CDR3 sequences, roughly a quarter observed once, and the top ten hold 0.65% to 0.75%. The germline gives CDR1 MNHNS, CDR2 SASEGT. This CDR3 contains 15 residues. The V and J ends lost 0 bases and 11 bases respectively, with 19 bases between them. Comment on this clonotype: Its antigen is still unknown.

RNA fractions of 10%, 30% or 50% and roughly 19,000 to 1,000,000 sorted cells were the source of naive CD8 libraries. The TCR originated in a human donor in good health. Some libraries in this study had Jurkat cell RNA spiked in. This rearrangement joins TRBV6-1 to TRBJ1-1, with D possibly TRBD1 on 6 matching bases. Sequencing was performed on naive CD8+ T cells from blood, with Jurkat cell RNA spiked in. Subset described: FACS-sorted CD8+CD4-CCR7+CD45RA+ naive T cells. The CDR3 region is CASSEAGWGGPWAFF. The CDR3 nucleotides are TGTGCCAGCAGTGAAGCCGGCTGGGGGGGCCCTTGGGCTTTCTTT.